The 13 T cell receptor beta chains reported below all come from one sample, sequenced in a study of cytomegalovirus exposure and HLA in healthy donors. Profiled with immunoSEQ multiplex PCR; TCRdb holds only in-frame clones, not every one. The top ten hold around 1.2% of the sample, which has under 200,000 clones, 80% to 85% seen once. The material sequenced was PBMCs. These receptors all come from a woman aged 25 to 39 in good health and CMV-seronegative.

J is TRBJ1-4 and V is TRBV5-4, with D perhaps matching TRBD1 (5 bases). The CDR3 spans 15 residues. CDR1 is SGHNT, CDR2 YYREEE, per germline (reference sequence). V was cut by 3 bases and J by 7 bases, with 16 bases left in between. This CDR3 is CASSSGGSGSEKLFF. CDR3 DNA sequence: TGTGCCAGCAGCTCTGGGGGTAGCGGAAGTGAAAAACTGTTTTTT.

The rearrangement uses TRBV5-1 and TRBJ1-4; possibly TRBD1 for D (5 bases). CDR3 length: 14 amino acids. Germline CDR1 SGHRS, CDR2 YFSETQ. V lost 4 bases and J lost 6, with 13 bases in between. The CDR3 sequence: CASSLGAIDEKLFF. CDR3 sequence (DNA): TGCGCCAGCAGCCTAGGGGCGATCGATGAAAAACTGTTTTTT.

The chain carries TRBV6-6 and TRBJ2-1, with TRBD2 matching 11 bases. The CDR3 totals 15 residues. Germline V lookup: CDR1 MNHNY, CDR2 SVGAGI (reference sequence). The V gene end was trimmed by 6 bases and the J gene end by 3 bases; junction bases not matched to a gene: 4. CDR3 DNA: TGTGCCAGCAGCCCTAGCGGGAGGATCTACAATGAGCAGTTCTTC. Translated, it gives CASSPSGRIYNEQFF.

This clone was seen only once. V is TRBV27 and J is TRBJ2-1; D might be TRBD1 (6 bases). This CDR3 is 16 amino acids long. Germline lookup yields CDR1 MNHEY and CDR2 SMNVEV (reference sequence). Trimming removed 5 bases from V and 5 bases from J, with 19 bases in between. The CDR3 DNA sequence: TGTGCCAGCAGTCCAGAAGGACAGCCGGATCACAATGAGCAGTTCTTC. Its protein is CASSPEGQPDHNEQFF.

The chain couples TRBV9 to TRBJ2-1, with 8 bases matching TRBD2. Germline V gene sequence: CDR1 SGDLS, CDR2 YYNGEE. Germline trimming cut 4 bases from V and 3 bases from J; bases unmatched to any gene: 6. There are 15 residues in the CDR3. The CDR3 region is CASSRLAQNYNEQFF. The CDR3 DNA follows: TGTGCCAGCAGCCGACTAGCGCAAAACTACAATGAGCAGTTCTTC.

This clone was detected only a few times. CDR3 sequence reads: CASSLAGEGNSPLHF. The DNA for the CDR3 is TGTGCCAGCAGCTTGGCTGGGGAGGGTAATTCACCCCTCCACTTT. This rearrangement joins TRBV5-4 to TRBJ1-6; D unresolved. Trimming took 0 bases from V and 6 from J, leaving 10 bases between them. Germline CDR1 reads SGHNT; CDR2 reads YYREEE (reference sequence). CDR3 length equals 15 residues.

The chain uses TRBV27 and TRBJ2-1, with a possible D match to TRBD2 (6 bases). This CDR3 contains 15 residues. V was pared by 2 bases and J by 10 bases, with 18 bases between. Germline lookup yields CDR1 MNHEY and CDR2 SMNVEV (reference sequence). The CDR3 sequence: CASSLKEGWVIEQFF. The CDR3 DNA reads as TGTGCCAGCAGTTTAAAGGAGGGTTGGGTTATCGAGCAGTTCTTC.

The chain uses TRBV18 and TRBJ1-1; 12 bases agree with TRBD1. This CDR3 region has 16 residues. The V gene's germline CDR1 is KGHSH and CDR2 LQKENI. Losses at the gene ends were 3 bases for V and 4 bases for J; bases not matched to a gene: 6. CDR3 bases: TGTGCCAGCTCACCCTCGGGACAGGGGGCTGGCACTGAAGCTTTCTTT. Translating it yields CASSPSGQGAGTEAFF.

This chain connects TRBV6-6 to TRBJ1-4; D is possibly TRBD1 (5 bases). The CDR3 sequence is 15 residues long. Germline CDR1 reads MNHNY; CDR2 reads SVGAGI (reference sequence). Trimming pared 0 bases from V and 7 bases from J, leaving 12 bases between. Here the CDR3 reads CASSYSGGPIEKLFF. As DNA, the CDR3 is TGTGCCAGCAGTTACTCGGGGGGACCGATTGAAAAACTGTTTTTT.

The CDR3 region is CAWSAGGKNTEAFF. The CDR3 DNA sequence: TGTGCCTGGAGTGCGGGGGGGAAAAACACTGAAGCTTTCTTT. The chain links TRBV30 to TRBJ1-1; tentatively, D is TRBD1 (5 bases). The germline V gene has CDR1 GTSNPN and CDR2 SVGIG (reference sequence). The CDR3 is made up of 14 amino acids. Trimming pared 1 base from V and 2 bases from J, leaving 11 bases between.

The CDR3 sequence: CASTQNRDRGTDTQYF. CDR3 in DNA: TGTGCCAGCACTCAGAACCGGGACAGGGGAACAGATACGCAGTATTTT. This rearrangement joins TRBV2 to TRBJ2-3; 10 positions match TRBD1. The CDR3 is 16 amino acids. Trimming at V came to 7 bases and at J to 3 bases, leaving 10 bases not matched to a gene. Germline CDR1 and CDR2: SNHLY and FYNNEI.

Regarding this clone: The junction departs from the called germline gene at one end, perhaps through a read error. The chain uses TRBV18 and TRBJ1-1; 8 positions match TRBD1. The CDR3 has 15 residues. CDR1 and CDR2 from the germline V gene are KGHSH and LQKENI. The CDR3 reads CASCEDRTGNIEAFF. The DNA of the CDR3 is TGTGCCAGCTGTGAAGATAGGACAGGGAACATTGAAGCTTTCTTT.

V gene TRBV6-1 combines with J gene TRBJ1-2; the D gene is possibly TRBD1 (6 bases). V was clipped by 5 bases and J by 7 bases, with 14 bases between them. The CDR3 contains 13 residues. CDR1 and CDR2 (germline): MNHNS, SASEGT. The CDR3 bases are TGTGCCAGCAGTTTCCTACAGGGATTTGGCTACACCTTC. It encodes CASSFLQGFGYTF.